This is a list of T cell receptor beta chains from one sample in a study of CD8 T cells in ankylosing spondylitis. TCRdb recomputed calls from the 5' RACE reads with MiXCR, one row per CDR3 protein. The table shows about 130,000 distinct CDR3 sequences, with about 7% occurring only once. The sequenced sample was blood, either unsorted or a sorted T cell fraction (not recorded which). These receptor sequences come from a female donor with ankylosing spondylitis or in good health (not recorded which). The CDR3 runs from the conserved cysteine through the conserved F or W. D genes are given only for firm matches. The size field is filled for only some rows; it gives once, few, many or a size class.

abundance,v_gene,d_gene,j_gene,CDR3nt,CDR3aa
many,TRBV3-1,.,TRBJ2-1,TGTGCCAGCAGCCAAGTTGGCAATGAGCAGTTCTTC,CASSQVGNEQFF
many,TRBV7-3,TRBD1,TRBJ2-2,TGTGCCAGCAGCTTAATAGGGGGCGAAACCGGGGAGCTGTTTTTT,CASSLIGGETGELFF
many,TRBV6-1,.,TRBJ2-7,TGTGCCAGCAGTGCCCCAGGGAGACCCTACGAGCAGTACTTC,CASSAPGRPYEQYF
.,TRBV7-9,.,TRBJ2-1,TGTGCCAGCAGCTTCGGGGACTCCTACAATGAGCAGTTCTTC,CASSFGDSYNEQFF
many,TRBV5-1,.,TRBJ1-6,TGCGCCAGCAGTGCGGACTATAATTCACCCCTCCACTTT,CASSADYNSPLHF
many,TRBV5-6,.,TRBJ2-3,TGTGCCAGCAGCTCCCTACGTAATACGCAGTATTTT,CASSSLRNTQYF
many,TRBV4-1,.,TRBJ1-5,TGCGCCAGCAGCCAAGATTTGGGCAATCAGCCCCAGCATTTT,CASSQDLGNQPQHF
.,TRBV30,.,TRBJ1-3,TGTGCCTGGGCAACTACAGACTCTGGAAACACCATATATTTT,CAWATTDSGNTIYF
few,TRBV5-1,TRBD1,TRBJ1-1,TGCGCCAGCAGCTTGCAGGACAGGGGGCTCACTGAAGCTTTCTTT,CASSLQDRGLTEAFF
.,TRBV7-6,.,TRBJ2-2,TGTGCCAGCAGCTCCGCGAACACCGGGGAGCTGTTTTTT,CASSSANTGELFF
many,TRBV27,.,TRBJ2-3,TGTGCCAGCAGTTTATATTTTCTCCCAACCGAGGCCACAGATACGCAGTATTTT,CASSLYFLPTEATDTQYF
many,TRBV5-1,.,TRBJ2-7,TGCGCCAGCAGCTCGGACAGAATAGACTACGAGCAGTACTTC,CASSSDRIDYEQYF
many,TRBV6-1,TRBD1,TRBJ1-2,TGTGCCAGCAGCCTGGGACAGGGAGTCCATGGCTACACCTTC,CASSLGQGVHGYTF
many,TRBV7-9,TRBD1,TRBJ1-1,TGTGCCAGCAGTCCGGGACAGGGAAGCACTGAAGCTTTCTTT,CASSPGQGSTEAFF
few,TRBV2,.,TRBJ2-2,TGTGCCAGCTCCCCCGAGAGTCCCAGTCTGGCCGGGGAGCTGTTTTTT,CASSPESPSLAGELFF
many,TRBV5-1,TRBD2,TRBJ2-1,TGCGCCAGCAGCTTGGTGCGGGGGGGCGGAAATGAGCAGTTCTTC,CASSLVRGGGNEQFF
many,TRBV27,.,TRBJ2-2,TGTGCCAGCAGTCCCTTTGGCCAAGACACCGGGGAGCTGTTTTTT,CASSPFGQDTGELFF
many,TRBV6-2/TRBV6-3,.,TRBJ1-1,TGTGCCAGCAGGAGGGACGGGGTTTGGACTGAAGCTTTCTTT,CASRRDGVWTEAFF
many,TRBV12-3/TRBV12-4,.,TRBJ1-1,TGTGCCAGCAGTCCGCCGGGACGCAAAAACACTGAAGCTTTCTTT,CASSPPGRKNTEAFF
many,TRBV5-1,TRBD2,TRBJ2-3,TGCGCCAGCAGCTTAAACGGGGGGGCCTTAGATACGCAGTATTTT,CASSLNGGALDTQYF
many,TRBV7-2,.,TRBJ2-1,TGTGCCAGCGGGTCAAGGGGCTACAATGAGCAGTTCTTC,CASGSRGYNEQFF
.,TRBV20-1,TRBD2,TRBJ2-5,TGCAGTGCTCGCCAGTCAGCGGGGGGAGAGACCCAGTACTTC,CSARQSAGGETQYF
many,TRBV29-1,TRBD1,TRBJ2-7,TGCAGCGTTCGACGGGACAGCACCTCCTACGAGCAGTACTTC,CSVRRDSTSYEQYF
.,TRBV4-2,TRBD1,TRBJ1-5,TGTGCCAGCAGCCACGCGGACAGGGGAAACAATCAGCCCCAGCATTTT,CASSHADRGNNQPQHF
many,TRBV18,TRBD1,TRBJ1-1,TGTGCCAGCTCACGTGGGACAGGGAACACTGAAGCTTTCTTT,CASSRGTGNTEAFF
few,TRBV7-2,.,TRBJ2-7,TGTGCCAGCAGCTTAACGGGGTCAGGATTTTACGAGCAGTACTTC,CASSLTGSGFYEQYF
many,TRBV7-2,.,TRBJ2-2,TGTGCCAGCAGCTTTTTCCCAGATGGGGAGCTGTTTTTT,CASSFFPDGELFF